In this sample, the clone carrying this T cell receptor (beta chain) turned up once. The V and J ends lost 1 base and 0 bases respectively, with 17 bases between them. CDR3 length: 18 amino acids. Germline V gene lookup returns CDR1 LGHDT and CDR2 YNNKEL (reference sequence). These data belong to a study of control samples from healthy donors and cancer patients. The table came from immunoSEQ multiplex PCR; TCRdb's copy has only in-frame clones and leaves some out. The sample shows 70,000 to 85,000 clones, roughly 88% of them seen only once. This chain uses TRBV3-1 (or the pseudogene TRBV3-2) with TRBJ2-3; weak D call: TRBD1 (5 bases). The sequenced material came from PBMCs. The source is a man aged 60 to 69 with head and neck cancer. CDR3 sequence reads: CASSQGIDSSTSTDTQYF. The CDR3 DNA follows: TGTGCCAGCAGCCAAGGCATCGACAGTTCGACTAGCACAGATACGCAGTATTTT.